A selection of T cell receptor beta chains follows, all from one sample in a study of vaccination and CD4 T cells after COVID-19. These TCRs are of unknown antigen specificity. TCRdb re-called the PCR reads through MiXCR, storing one row per CDR3 protein. The repertoire includes around 18,000 distinct CDR3 sequences, around 70% of them detected once, and around 15% sits in the top ten. The sequenced material came from CD4+ T cells from blood, cultured in vitro. These receptors were taken from a human donor who had recovered from COVID-19. The CDR3 runs from the conserved cysteine through the conserved F or W. D genes are given only for firm matches. Size is omitted from some rows. Given values are once, few, many or a class for expanded clones.

-	TRBJ2-5	TRBV20-1	-	TGCAGTGCTAGGGGGCGGGGCGGGGGCTCCGGGACCCAGTACTTC	CSARGRGGGSGTQYF
few	TRBJ2-3	TRBV28	-	TGTGCCAGCAGTCTCCCGGAACTAGCTAGAGATACGCAGTATTTT	CASSLPELARDTQYF
-	TRBJ2-5	TRBV20-1	-	TGCAGTGCTAGAGATTCCCTCTCAGGGAGTGGGGAGACCCAGTACTTC	CSARDSLSGSGETQYF
-	TRBJ1-1	TRBV19	-	TGTGCCAGTAGTATAAGGGAAGCGAGCGGAGCTTTCTTT	CASSIREASGAFF
-	TRBJ2-5	TRBV19	-	TGTGCCAGTAGTATAGGCGGAACTAGTCGGGGGGAGACCCAGTACTTC	CASSIGGTSRGETQYF
-	TRBJ1-1	TRBV6-1	TRBD1	TGTGCCAGCGTCCCGGGACAGGGGATGAACACTGAAGCTTTCTTT	CASVPGQGMNTEAFF
once	TRBJ2-3	TRBV28	TRBD2	TGTGCCAGCAGTCTAGCGGGAGTTGGCACAGATACGCAGTATTTT	CASSLAGVGTDTQYF
-	TRBJ2-5	TRBV11-1	TRBD2	TGTGCCAGCAGGCCGGGGGGGGGCCAAGAGACCCAGTACTTC	CASRPGGGQETQYF
-	TRBJ2-3	TRBV21-1	-	TGTGCCCACCTCGAGACAGATACGCAGTATTTT	CAHLETDTQYF
-	TRBJ1-1	TRBV6-5	-	TGTGCCAGCAGTTACCTCGGGGACACTGAAGCTTTCTTT	CASSYLGDTEAFF
few	TRBJ1-1	TRBV6-5	-	TGTGCCAGCAGTTACTCAAGCAAGGGGAACACTGAAGCTTTCTTT	CASSYSSKGNTEAFF
-	TRBJ1-6	TRBV15	TRBD1	TGTGCCACCAGCAGACCGGGACAGGGGAATTCACCCCTCCACTTT	CATSRPGQGNSPLHF
-	TRBJ1-4	TRBV20-1	-	TGCAGTGCCCAGGACAGAGATGAAAAACTGTTTTTT	CSAQDRDEKLFF
-	TRBJ2-3	TRBV20-1	-	TGCAGCTTCTGGGGCGGGACCTCCACAGATACGCAGTATTTT	CSFWGGTSTDTQYF
few	TRBJ1-2	TRBV19	TRBD1	TGTGCCAGTCTCCCCTGGACAGGCTTCCTTTATGGCTACACCTTC	CASLPWTGFLYGYTF
-	TRBJ2-3	TRBV24-1	-	TGTGCCACCAGTGACCAAACTAGGAGCACAGATACGCAGTATTTT	CATSDQTRSTDTQYF
-	TRBJ2-1	TRBV20-1	TRBD2	TGCAGTGCTCCGCTAGCGGGGGAGCGTTTAGGGCAGTTCTTC	CSAPLAGERLGQFF
-	TRBJ1-2	TRBV5-1	-	TGCGCCAGCAGCCCCGCCGGGGACGGCTATGGCTACACCTTC	CASSPAGDGYGYTF
-	TRBJ1-2	TRBV4-2	-	TGTGCCAGCAGCATAAGGGGGGGGGTGACCAACTATGGCTACACCTTC	CASSIRGGVTNYGYTF
-	TRBJ2-5	TRBV7-7	TRBD1	TGTGCTAGCAGCCAGGACAGGGAAGAGACCCGGTACTTC	CASSQDREETRYF
-	TRBJ2-2	TRBV11-3	TRBD1	TGTGCCAGCAGCTTTCGGTTTGGACAGGGGGCAACCGGGGAGCTGTTTTTT	CASSFRFGQGATGELFF
-	TRBJ1-5	TRBV5-1	-	TGCGCCAGCAGCTTGGTTCGGCAGGCCACATGCAATCAGCCCCAGCATTTT	CASSLVRQATCNQPQHF
-	TRBJ2-3	TRBV6-1	-	TGTGCCAGCAGACCCCTCCGGGTGACAGATACGCAGTATTTT	CASRPLRVTDTQYF
-	TRBJ1-5	TRBV27	TRBD1	TGTGCCAGCAGGAAAAACCGGGACAGACTAAGTAATCAGCCCCAGCATTTT	CASRKNRDRLSNQPQHF
once	TRBJ1-3	TRBV28	-	TGTGCCAGCAGTTCTCGGAACAGGGCTGGAAACACCATATATTTT	CASSSRNRAGNTIYF
-	TRBJ1-1	TRBV20-1	TRBD1	TGCAGTGCTAAGAACCCGGGACAGACGAACACTGAAGCTTTCTTT	CSAKNPGQTNTEAFF
few	TRBJ2-1	TRBV7-2	TRBD2	TGTGCCAGCACTTCTAGCGGGGGTCTTTACAATGAGCAGTTCTTC	CASTSSGGLYNEQFF
-	TRBJ2-7	TRBV20-1	-	TGCAGTGCTAGAGAAGGTCCCGACTACGAGCAGTACTTC	CSAREGPDYEQYF
-	TRBJ1-2	TRBV15	-	TGTGCCACCAGTGGGGGGAGGTCCTATGGCTACACCTTC	CATSGGRSYGYTF
-	TRBJ1-6	TRBV5-4	-	TGTGCCAGCGGTCCAAACCCGAATTCACCCCTCCACTTT	CASGPNPNSPLHF
once	TRBJ1-5	TRBV6-4	-	TGTGCCAGCATGGAATCCCAGCCCCAGCATTTT	CASMESQPQHF
-	TRBJ1-2	TRBV6-1	-	TGTGCCAGCTCTCCCGGCGGGGAAAACTATGGCTACACCTTC	CASSPGGENYGYTF
-	TRBJ2-7	TRBV30	TRBD2	TGTGCCTGGAGTAGACTAGCGGGAGGGCTTTACTTC	CAWSRLAGGLYF
-	TRBJ1-1	TRBV6-2/TRBV6-3	TRBD1	TGTGCCAGCATTATGACCGGGACAGCGAACACTGAAGCTTTCTTT	CASIMTGTANTEAFF
-	TRBJ1-2	TRBV30	-	TGTGCCTGGACACCCCTCAGTGGCTACACCTTC	CAWTPLSGYTF
-	TRBJ2-7	TRBV21-1	-	TGTGCCAGCATACAGTCTAGCGGGGAATATAAAGGCTCCTACGAGCAGTACTTC	CASIQSSGEYKGSYEQYF
-	TRBJ2-2	TRBV6-1	-	TGTGCCAGCAGTGAAACGGGGCTAGCGTTAGCCGGGGAGCTGTTTTTT	CASSETGLALAGELFF
-	TRBJ1-6	TRBV27	-	TGTGCCAGCCTCGACGTCTTCTTCAGAACCCTCCACTTT	CASLDVFFRTLHF
-	TRBJ2-7	TRBV24-1	-	TGTGCCACCAGTGATCCCTGCAGGTTGATCCCCTACGAGCAGTACTTC	CATSDPCRLIPYEQYF
-	TRBJ1-6	TRBV5-1	TRBD1	TGCGCCAGCAGCTTGGCGGACAGGGCTAATTCACCCCTCCACTTT	CASSLADRANSPLHF
-	TRBJ2-1	TRBV28	-	TGTGCCAGCAGTTTATTGGCTAGCTCCTACAATGAGCAGTTCTTC	CASSLLASSYNEQFF
-	TRBJ1-5	TRBV7-8	TRBD1	TGTGCCAGCAGCGCGAGACAGGGGCCCTACTCCGGTAGCAATCAGCCCCAGCATTTT	CASSARQGPYSGSNQPQHF
-	TRBJ2-5	TRBV2	-	TGTGCCAGCAGTGAATTCGAAGGGACCCAGTACTTC	CASSEFEGTQYF
-	TRBJ2-3	TRBV15	TRBD2	TGTGCCACCAGCAGAGAAGGCGGGAGGAGCACAGATACGCAGTATTTT	CATSREGGRSTDTQYF
-	TRBJ1-1	TRBV25-1	-	TGTGCCAGCGTGCCCCATGCGACGAACACTGAAGCTTTCTTT	CASVPHATNTEAFF
-	TRBJ2-7	TRBV20-1	TRBD2	TGCAGTGCTAGAGCGACTAGCGGGAGCTTGAGCAACTACGAGCAGTACTTC	CSARATSGSLSNYEQYF
-	TRBJ1-1	TRBV28	-	TGTGCCAGCAGTTTGTCCCCACAACATGAAGCTTTCTTT	CASSLSPQHEAFF
-	TRBJ2-1	TRBV19	-	TGTGCCAGTAGTACCATCAATGAGCAGTTCTTC	CASSTINEQFF
-	TRBJ1-2	TRBV14	TRBD1	TGTGCCAGCAGCCGAGCCTACACAGGGGGCCATGGCTACACCTTC	CASSRAYTGGHGYTF
-	TRBJ2-3	TRBV2	-	TGTGCCAGCAGCACGAGTTGGGCAGATACGCAGTATTTT	CASSTSWADTQYF